The 18 T cell receptor beta chains below were found in one sample sequenced in a study of control samples from healthy donors and cancer patients. The data were produced by immunoSEQ multiplex PCR, yet TCRdb's version contains in-frame clones alone and is incomplete. The top ten clones hold under 7% of a sample with 150,000 or so clones, over 85% of them seen once. Sequencing was performed on blood. The origin of the receptors is a young man in good health.

This clone was counted a single time. The CDR3, as DNA: TGTGCCAGCAGCGTATGGGGGCGAGGCGACGATGAGCAGTTCTTC. Protein sequence: CASSVWGRGDDEQFF. V is TRBV9 and J is TRBJ2-1, with D possibly being TRBD1 (6 bases). The germline gives CDR1 SGDLS, CDR2 YYNGEE. The germline V and J ends were trimmed by 1 base and 8 bases, with 16 bases remaining between them. The CDR3 is made up of 15 amino acids. The whole variable domain, filled in from reference TRBV9 and TRBJ2-1, reads DSGVTQTPKHLITATGQRVTLRCSPRSGDLSVYWYQQSLDQGLQFLIQYYNGEERAKGNILERFSAQQFPDLHSELNLSSLELGDSALYFCASSVWGRGDDEQFFGPGTRLTVL.

This chain joins TRBV5-4 and TRBJ2-7; D is perhaps TRBD1 or TRBD2 (5 bases each). V lost 4 bases to trimming and J lost 6 bases, with 11 bases between them. The CDR3 consists of 12 residues. CDR1 is SGHNT and CDR2 is YYREEE in the germline V gene (reference sequence). The CDR3 DNA sequence: TGTGCCAGCAGCGAGGGGACCGCCGAGCAGTACTTC. This codes for CASSEGTAEQYF.

The genes are TRBV24-1 and TRBJ1-2; D gene uncertain. The CDR3 runs 12 residues. Trimming took off 7 bases at V and 3 bases at J, with 8 bases between the two ends. Looked up from germline, CDR1 is KGHDR and CDR2 is SFDVKD. For the CDR3, the DNA is TGTGCCACCAGGTCTGGCGACTATGGCTACACCTTC. As protein: CATRSGDYGYTF.

The chain combines TRBV3-1 (or the pseudogene TRBV3-2) with TRBJ2-1, with TRBD2 identical over 8 bases. Germline-derived CDR1 and CDR2 are LGHDT and YNNKEL (reference sequence). This CDR3 is built from 14 residues. The V segment lost 3 bases and the J segment 6 bases; nucleotides outside the gene matches: 4. The CDR3: CASSQELAVNEQFF. CDR3 in DNA: TGTGCCAGCAGCCAGGAACTAGCGGTCAATGAGCAGTTCTTC.

The rearrangement joins TRBV5-8 to TRBJ1-5; a possible D gene is TRBD1 (5 bases). Trimming took 2 bases from V and 6 from J, leaving 12 bases between them. Germline V gene data show CDR1 as SGHTS and CDR2 as YDEGEE. This CDR3 spans 14 amino acids. CDR3 sequence reads: CASSFLGEGQPQHF. As DNA, the CDR3 is TGTGCCAGCAGCTTTTTGGGGGAGGGTCAGCCCCAGCATTTT.

The chain links TRBV12-3 or TRBV12-4 to TRBJ2-5; D is perhaps TRBD1 (5 bases). The CDR3 covers 13 residues. Trimming pared 2 bases from V and 4 bases from J, leaving 8 bases between. The CDR3 nucleotides read TGTGCCAGCAGTTTATTGCAGGGAGAGACCCAGTACTTC. Protein: CASSLLQGETQYF.

The gene calls are TRBV5-1 and TRBJ2-7; TRBD2 aligns across 9 bases. CDR3 size: 15 residues. V shed 0 bases, J shed 3 bases, and the junction held 4 bases outside the gene matches. The germline CDR1 and CDR2 sequences are SGHRS and YFSETQ. CDR3 DNA: TGCGCCAGCAGCTTGGTGCGGGGGGGGAACTACGAGCAGTACTTC. This gives the protein CASSLVRGGNYEQYF.

The chain couples TRBV27 to TRBJ2-7; the D gene is possibly TRBD1 (5 bases). V shed 2 bases and J shed 5 bases, with 10 bases lying between them. The germline V gene encodes CDR1 MNHEY and CDR2 SMNVEV (reference sequence). There are 13 residues in the CDR3. The CDR3 bases are TGTGCCAGCAGTTTAGGGGCGAGTGACGAGCAGTACTTC. Its protein is CASSLGASDEQYF.

The gene calls are TRBV30 and TRBJ2-5; 12 bases are a match to TRBD2. Germline loops: CDR1 GTSNPN, CDR2 SVGIG (reference sequence). CDR3 length equals 16 residues. Germline trimming cut 0 bases from V and 3 bases from J; bases unmatched to any gene: 5. The CDR3 loop reads CAWSVGRTSGEETQYF. The DNA for the CDR3 is TGTGCCTGGAGTGTCGGACGGACTAGCGGGGAAGAGACCCAGTACTTC.

The chain is built from TRBV27 and TRBJ1-2; D is uncertain. CDR3 length: 15 amino acids. Trimming took off 4 bases at V and 5 bases at J, with 17 bases between the two ends. The germline CDR1 and CDR2 sequences are MNHEY and SMNVEV (reference sequence). The CDR3 sequence: CASSSNQPMGYGYTF. The CDR3 DNA follows: TGTGCCAGCAGTTCTAACCAACCTATGGGGTATGGCTACACCTTC.

V gene TRBV19 combines with J gene TRBJ1-4; 7 bases fit TRBD1. The CDR3 extends over 15 amino acids. Germline CDR1 and CDR2: LNHDA and SQIVND (reference sequence). Trimming cost V 5 bases and J 5 bases; bases outside gene matches: 8. The CDR3 sequence: CASSLLTGDNEKLFF. The CDR3 DNA reads as TGTGCCAGTAGTTTACTTACAGGGGACAATGAAAAACTGTTTTTT.

V usage is TRBV19 and J usage is TRBJ1-4; 7 bases fit TRBD1. J gave up 8 bases and V 6 bases, and 9 bases lay outside the gene matches. Looked up from germline, CDR1 is LNHDA and CDR2 is SQIVND (reference sequence). This CDR3 contains 14 residues. This CDR3 is CASRFYGQAEKLFF. The CDR3 bases are TGTGCCAGTAGATTTTACGGACAGGCAGAAAAACTGTTTTTT. Variable domain in full (rest from reference TRBV19 and TRBJ1-4): DGGITQSPKYLFRKEGQNVTLSCEQNLNHDAMYWYRQDPGQGLRLIYYSQIVNDFQKGDIAEGYSVSREKKESFPLTVTSAQKNPTAFYLCASRFYGQAEKLFFGSGTQLSVL.

This clone was seen a few times. The chain couples TRBV6-2 or TRBV6-3 to TRBJ2-2; no firm D call. The CDR3 extends over 14 amino acids. V lost 2 bases to trimming and J lost 6 bases, with 10 bases between them. Looked up from germline, CDR1 is MNHEY and CDR2 is SVGEGT. The CDR3 spells CASSYESRAGELFF. The CDR3 DNA reads TGTGCCAGCAGTTACGAGTCAAGGGCCGGGGAGCTGTTTTTT.

Remarks on this clone: An end of the junction does not agree with germline; a read error may underlie this. The genes are TRBV7-7 and TRBJ2-3; 8 bases agree with TRBD2. The CDR3 is made up of 16 amino acids. Germline V gene lookup returns CDR1 SSHAT and CDR2 FNYEAQ (reference sequence). CDR3 region: CASSFGAGVSTDTQYF. The CDR3 nucleotides are TGTGCTAGCAGCTTCGGAGCGGGGGTTAGCACAGATACGCAGTATTTT.

The CDR3 region has the DNA TGTGCCAGCAGCTGGGGACTGGACATGAACACTGAAGCTTTCTTT. It is translated as CASSWGLDMNTEAFF. The V call is TRBV11-1, the J call TRBJ1-1, with D perhaps TRBD1 (5 bases). The CDR3 length is 15 residues. V was cut by 4 bases and J by 0 bases, with 12 bases left in between. The germline CDR1 and CDR2 sequences are SGHAT and FQDESV (reference sequence). Full variable domain (remainder filled in from reference TRBV11-1 and TRBJ1-1): EAEVAQSPRYKITEKSQAVAFWCDPISGHATLYWYRQILGQGPELLVQFQDESVVDDSQLPKDRFSAERLKGVDSTLKIQPAELGDSAMYLCASSWGLDMNTEAFFGQGTRLTVV.

The chain couples TRBV19 to TRBJ1-1, with D maybe TRBD1 (5 bases). The germline gives CDR1 LNHDA, CDR2 SQIVND (reference sequence). This CDR3 region has 16 residues. The V and J ends lost 4 bases and 3 bases respectively, with 18 bases between them. CDR3 sequence: CASSTRGRRTYTEAFF. In nucleotides, the CDR3 is TGTGCCAGTAGTACGAGGGGAAGACGTACGTACACTGAAGCTTTCTTT.

The genes are TRBV5-1 and TRBJ2-7, with a possible D match to TRBD1 (6 bases). The germline V and J ends were trimmed by 4 bases and 7 bases, with 15 bases remaining between them. CDR3 length: 13 amino acids. Germline CDR1 and CDR2: SGHRS and YFSETQ. CDR3 in amino acids: CASSPRDTGEQYF. CDR3 in DNA: TGCGCCAGCAGCCCCAGGGACACGGGGGAGCAGTACTTC.

The chain combines TRBV29-1 with TRBJ2-1; D might be TRBD1 (5 bases). Trimming stripped 5 bases from V and 2 bases from J, with 19 bases between. CDR3 length: 16 residues. Germline loops: CDR1 SQVTM, CDR2 ANQGSEA. The CDR3 DNA sequence: TGCAGCGTTCTTGGGATGGGGCCGAGACCCTACAATGAGCAGTTCTTC. Encoded protein: CSVLGMGPRPYNEQFF.